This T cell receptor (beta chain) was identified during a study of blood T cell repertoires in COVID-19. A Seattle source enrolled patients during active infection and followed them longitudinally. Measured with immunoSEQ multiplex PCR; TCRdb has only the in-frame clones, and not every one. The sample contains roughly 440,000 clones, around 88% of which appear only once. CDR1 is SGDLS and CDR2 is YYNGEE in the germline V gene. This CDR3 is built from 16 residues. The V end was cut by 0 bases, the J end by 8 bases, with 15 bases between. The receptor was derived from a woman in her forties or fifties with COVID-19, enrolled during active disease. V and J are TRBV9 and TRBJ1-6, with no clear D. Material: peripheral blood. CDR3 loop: CASSVDGDLSYSPLHF. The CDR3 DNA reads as TGTGCCAGCAGCGTAGACGGGGATCTTAGCTATTCACCCCTCCACTTT.